The rows below give T cell receptor beta chains drawn from one sample of a study of shared clonotypes between healthy human individuals. The assay was immunoSEQ multiplex PCR, and TCRdb's table has in-frame clones only and misses some. The profile shows approximately 980,000 clones, 70% to 85% of them singletons. Source material: memory CD4+ T cells sorted from blood. The receptors derive from a man in his late teens or twenties in good health. The CDR3 runs from the conserved cysteine through the conserved F or W. Where a row states a size, it is once, few, many or the class of an expanded clone; other rows omit it.

abundance: -
v_gene: TRBV5-5
CDR3aa: CASSLEGRYNEQFF

abundance: -
v_gene: TRBV6-1
CDR3aa: CASSDISVMGNQPQHF

abundance: many
v_gene: TRBV9
CDR3aa: CASSVAGGEVETQYF

abundance: -
v_gene: TRBV5-1
CDR3aa: CASSPIRTGENTQYF

abundance: -
v_gene: TRBV6-5
CDR3aa: CASSYSNGGYTF

abundance: -
v_gene: TRBV19
CDR3aa: CATSTSGSYEQYF

abundance: -
v_gene: TRBV6-1
CDR3aa: CASSEAVAGFYGYTF

abundance: few
v_gene: TRBV28
CDR3aa: CASSWGSIQETQYF

abundance: -
v_gene: TRBV11-3
CDR3aa: CTSNSRRGSYEQYF

abundance: -
v_gene: TRBV30
CDR3aa: CAWMTGPGNTIYF

abundance: many
v_gene: TRBV5-1
CDR3aa: CASSPGTGESKQYF

abundance: -
v_gene: TRBV15
CDR3aa: CATRSRGKTHSNQPQHF

abundance: -
v_gene: TRBV18
CDR3aa: CASSLNRASSHEQYF

abundance: few
v_gene: TRBV6-6
CDR3aa: CASSYQSDTQTQYF

abundance: few
v_gene: TRBV2
CDR3aa: CASKRDTEAFF

abundance: -
v_gene: TRBV5-4
CDR3aa: CASRRDRGSYNEQFF

abundance: -
v_gene: TRBV2
CDR3aa: CASGKEGSAQPQHF

abundance: many
v_gene: TRBV7-9
CDR3aa: CASSLAGSYTF

abundance: -
v_gene: TRBV2
CDR3aa: CASSHWTTRDTQYF

abundance: once
v_gene: TRBV25-1
CDR3aa: CASSLVGRRGADTQYF

abundance: -
v_gene: TRBV27
CDR3aa: CASSRPAGLYNEQFF

abundance: -
v_gene: TRBV5-6
CDR3aa: CASSLPLGEQYF

abundance: few
v_gene: TRBV27
CDR3aa: CASSPRGQGAQPQHF

abundance: once
v_gene: TRBV2
CDR3aa: CASSGTSGGVKTQYF

abundance: -
v_gene: TRBV5-1
CDR3aa: CASSPGLAIATDTQYF

abundance: once
v_gene: TRBV6-5
CDR3aa: CATHRTSGNEQFF

abundance: few
v_gene: TRBV7-9
CDR3aa: CASSLSAGGRTNSPLHF

abundance: -
v_gene: TRBV30
CDR3aa: CAWSGGANQPQHF

abundance: once
v_gene: TRBV7-2
CDR3aa: CASSLKQEQFF

abundance: -
v_gene: TRBV4-3
CDR3aa: CASSFRGVYNSPLHF

abundance: few
v_gene: TRBV7-9
CDR3aa: CASSNALLAGMNTEAFF

abundance: -
v_gene: TRBV5-6
CDR3aa: CASSLQGARYTEAFF

abundance: -
v_gene: TRBV4-1
CDR3aa: CASSPDWGPNSPLHF

abundance: -
v_gene: TRBV5-1
CDR3aa: CASSLTIPQGISYEQYF

abundance: once
v_gene: TRBV18
CDR3aa: CASSLGTSGSSYEQYF

abundance: -
v_gene: TRBV28
CDR3aa: CASSLSGGPSKNIQYF

abundance: -
v_gene: TRBV6-5
CDR3aa: CASSYSRQRRAEAFF

abundance: few
v_gene: TRBV18
CDR3aa: CASSPAGYEQYF

abundance: -
v_gene: TRBV4-3
CDR3aa: CASSQGASGYEQYF

abundance: -
v_gene: TRBV30
CDR3aa: CAWRKTENTEAFF

abundance: -
v_gene: TRBV12-5
CDR3aa: CASGFISGHPQDTQYF

abundance: few
v_gene: TRBV28
CDR3aa: CASRTVSQPQHF

abundance: -
v_gene: TRBV28
CDR3aa: CASSSAGQNYGYTF